A selection of T cell receptor beta chains follows, all from one sample in a study of blood T cell repertoires in COVID-19. The method was immunoSEQ multiplex PCR; TCRdb's version includes in-frame clones alone and lacks a portion of them. The sample lists roughly 220,000 clones, 80% to 85% occurring once. The sample comprised peripheral blood. These receptors originate from a man in his thirties or forties with active or convalescent COVID-19. CDR3s include the opening cysteine and the closing phenylalanine or tryptophan. Fields, in order: V gene, D gene, clone size, J gene, CDR3 protein, CDR3 DNA. D genes are given only for firm matches. For some rows the clone size is stated as once, few or many, or as a class when expanded; others skip it.

TRBV5-4	TRBD1	NA	TRBJ1-3	CASPARQGVIHSGNTIYF	TGTGCCAGCCCTGCGAGACAGGGAGTTATCCACTCCGGAAACACCATATATTTT
TRBV2	TRBD2	NA	TRBJ2-5	CASSERGSRIQETQYF	TGTGCCAGCAGTGAGCGGGGGTCCCGTATCCAAGAGACCCAGTACTTC
TRBV7-8	TRBD2	NA	TRBJ2-2	CASTWGGLAGTGELFF	TGTGCCAGCACCTGGGGGGGACTAGCGGGTACCGGGGAGCTGTTTTTT
TRBV6-5	NA	NA	TRBJ2-5	CASSYPRQSQETQYF	TGTGCCAGCAGTTACCCTAGACAGTCCCAAGAGACCCAGTACTTC
TRBV6-4	TRBD1	NA	TRBJ1-2	CASSQGGNGYTF	TGTGCCAGCAGTCAGGGGGGAAATGGCTACACCTTC
TRBV28	NA	few	TRBJ2-7	CASSFVNRGEQYF	TGTGCCAGCAGTTTTGTTAATAGGGGCGAGCAGTACTTC
TRBV13	NA	NA	TRBJ1-3	CASSLKSRANSGNTIYF	TGTGCCAGCAGCTTAAAGTCTCGCGCAAACTCTGGAAACACCATATATTTT
TRBV18	TRBD1	NA	TRBJ2-2	CASSPTGTANTGELFF	TGTGCCAGCTCACCCACCGGGACAGCGAACACCGGGGAGCTGTTTTTT
TRBV12-2	NA	NA	TRBJ2-4	CASRPGLSLAKNIQYF	TGTGCAAGTCGCCCCGGACTCTCCTTAGCCAAAAACATTCAGTACTTC
TRBV28	TRBD1	NA	TRBJ1-2	CASSQGTANYGYTF	TGTGCCAGCAGTCAAGGGACAGCTAACTATGGCTACACCTTC
TRBV5-1	TRBD2	NA	TRBJ2-1	CASSGGGNEQFF	TGCGCCAGCAGCGGGGGGGGCAATGAGCAGTTCTTC
TRBV19	NA	NA	TRBJ1-4	CASSIVGGNQEEKLFF	TGTGCCAGTAGTATAGTCGGCGGGAATCAGGAGGAAAAACTGTTTTTT
TRBV4-2	TRBD2	NA	TRBJ2-1	CASSPGLADYNEQFF	TGTGCCAGCAGCCCGGGACTAGCGGACTACAATGAGCAGTTCTTC
TRBV28	TRBD1	NA	TRBJ1-1	CASKRDSNTNTEAFF	TGTGCCAGCAAACGGGACAGTAACACGAACACTGAAGCTTTCTTT
TRBV4-1	TRBD1	NA	TRBJ2-7	CASSQDILTGVVSNEQYF	TGCGCCAGCAGCCAAGATATTCTTACAGGGGTAGTCTCCAACGAGCAGTACTTC
TRBV5-1	NA	NA	TRBJ1-2	CASSSKGQTDYGYTF	TGCGCCAGCAGCTCGAAAGGACAGACGGACTATGGCTACACCTTC
TRBV9	TRBD1	NA	TRBJ2-7	CASSVGRDRGIYEQYF	TGTGCCAGCAGCGTAGGAAGGGACAGGGGTATCTACGAGCAGTACTTC
TRBV3-1/TRBV3-2	TRBD2	NA	TRBJ2-1	CASSQGLRGDNEQFF	TGTGCCAGCAGCCAAGGCTTGCGGGGGGACAATGAGCAGTTCTTC
TRBV2	TRBD2	NA	TRBJ2-5	CASKGGGETQYF	TGTGCCAGCAAAGGCGGGGGTGAGACCCAGTACTTC
TRBV2	TRBD1	NA	TRBJ1-5	CASRPGTAGNQPQHF	TGTGCCAGCAGACCCGGGACAGCGGGCAATCAGCCCCAGCATTTT
TRBV7-8	NA	NA	TRBJ2-7	CASSPRWSRSSYEQYF	TGTGCCAGCAGCCCCCGATGGAGCCGAAGCTCCTACGAGCAGTACTTC
TRBV2	TRBD2	NA	TRBJ2-5	CASSGTSGRSIGTQYF	TGTGCCAGCAGTGGGACTAGCGGGAGGTCTATCGGGACCCAGTACTTC
TRBV28	NA	NA	TRBJ1-1	CASRRGGVNSEAFF	TGTGCCAGCAGGAGGGGGGGCGTAAACTCTGAAGCTTTCTTT
TRBV28	NA	NA	TRBJ1-1	CASTPRVMSTEAFF	TGTGCCAGCACCCCTCGGGTAATGAGCACTGAAGCTTTCTTT
TRBV19	TRBD1	NA	TRBJ2-5	CASRRGTVETQYF	TGTGCCAGTAGAAGGGGGACAGTAGAGACCCAGTACTTC
TRBV7-2	TRBD1	NA	TRBJ1-2	CASSSGTGPGSYTF	TGTGCCAGCAGCTCCGGGACAGGCCCTGGAAGCTACACCTTC
TRBV28	NA	NA	TRBJ1-2	CASSLGGTNYGYTF	TGTGCCAGCAGTTTAGGGGGGACCAACTATGGCTACACCTTC
TRBV24-1	NA	NA	TRBJ1-5	CATSARVGQPQHF	TGTGCCACCAGTGCCAGGGTGGGTCAGCCCCAGCATTTT
TRBV28	TRBD2	NA	TRBJ2-2	CASSFQPGGGASGELFF	TGTGCCAGCAGTTTCCAACCAGGCGGGGGGGCCTCCGGGGAGCTGTTTTTT
TRBV6-2/TRBV6-3	TRBD2	NA	TRBJ2-1	CASSSLAGGRNEQFF	TGTGCCAGCAGTTCACTAGCGGGAGGTCGGAATGAGCAGTTCTTC
TRBV5-6	NA	few	TRBJ1-2	CASSGNRVSVTF	TGTGCCAGCAGCGGAAACAGGGTTTCGGTCACCTTC
TRBV4-3	NA	NA	TRBJ1-1	CASSQDSVMNTEAFF	TGCGCCAGCAGCCAAGACTCGGTAATGAACACTGAAGCTTTCTTT
TRBV6-5	TRBD2	NA	TRBJ2-5	CASSYSGLAEETQYF	TGTGCCAGCAGTTACTCGGGGCTAGCGGAAGAGACCCAGTACTTC
TRBV19	TRBD1	NA	TRBJ2-1	CASSAFGTGTNEQFF	TGTGCCAGTAGTGCCTTCGGGACAGGGACCAATGAGCAGTTCTTC
TRBV10-3	TRBD1	NA	TRBJ2-1	CAIRGQVVSYNEQFF	TGTGCCATCAGGGGACAGGTAGTCTCCTACAATGAGCAGTTCTTC
TRBV28	TRBD1	once	TRBJ1-3	CASSPGQEASGNTIYF	TGTGCCAGCAGTCCGGGACAGGAAGCTTCTGGAAACACCATATATTTT
TRBV6-1	NA	NA	TRBJ2-2	CASSDGGGGRTGELFF	TGTGCCAGCAGTGATGGGGGGGGCGGTCGGACCGGGGAGCTGTTTTTT